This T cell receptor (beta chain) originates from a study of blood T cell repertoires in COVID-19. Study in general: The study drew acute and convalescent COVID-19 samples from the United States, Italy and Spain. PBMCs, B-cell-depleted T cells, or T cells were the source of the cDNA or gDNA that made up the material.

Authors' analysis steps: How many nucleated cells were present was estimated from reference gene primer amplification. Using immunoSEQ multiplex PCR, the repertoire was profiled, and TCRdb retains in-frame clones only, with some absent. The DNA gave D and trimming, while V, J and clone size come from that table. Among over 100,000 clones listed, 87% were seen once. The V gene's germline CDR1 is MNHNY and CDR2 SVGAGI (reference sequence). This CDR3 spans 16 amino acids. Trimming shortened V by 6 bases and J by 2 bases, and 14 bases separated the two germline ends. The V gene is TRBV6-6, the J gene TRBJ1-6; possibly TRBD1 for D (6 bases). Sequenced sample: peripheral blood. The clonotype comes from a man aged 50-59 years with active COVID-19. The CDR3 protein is CASSPRTEAYNSPLHF. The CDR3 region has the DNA TGTGCCAGCAGCCCTAGGACAGAAGCCTATAATTCACCCCTCCACTTT.